These 18 T cell receptor beta chains share one sample of origin, sequenced in a study of OX40 agonist ivuxolimab in advanced cancers. The data were produced by immunoSEQ multiplex PCR, yet TCRdb's version contains in-frame clones alone and is incomplete. The sample lists some 46,000 clones; around 88% were seen once. The starting material was CD4+ or CD8+ T cells sorted from blood, obtained in a trial of the OX40 agonist ivuxolimab. The source of these receptors is an adult with an advanced solid tumor such as melanoma, head and neck, liver or kidney cancer.

This clone is a singleton in its sample. The chain is built from TRBV5-1 and TRBJ2-5, with a possible D match to TRBD1 (6 bases). The CDR3 spans 17 residues. V lost 7 bases and J 3 bases, leaving 25 bases between the germline ends. Germline V gene data show CDR1 as SGHRS and CDR2 as YFSETQ. CDR3 coding DNA: TGCGCCAGCGGAGTTTCTAGTACCGGGACACCAAAAGAGACCCAGTACTTC. This gives the protein CASGVSSTGTPKETQYF.

This chain links TRBV5-6 with TRBJ1-5; D is ambiguous. Germline V gene data show CDR1 as SGHDT and CDR2 as YYEEEE. V dropped 2 bases and J dropped 7 bases, with 4 bases sitting between them. The CDR3 loop spans 11 amino acids. CDR3 in DNA: TGTGCCAGCAGCTTAGAGCAGCCCCAGCATTTT. This gives the protein CASSLEQPQHF.

The chain is built from TRBV29-1 and TRBJ2-3; D gene ambiguous. The CDR3 loop spans 12 amino acids. Germline V gene data show CDR1 as SQVTM and CDR2 as ANQGSEA. Trimming removed 3 bases at V and 5 bases at J, with 9 bases between. CDR3 residues: CSVDHGQDTQYF. DNA of the CDR3: TGCAGCGTTGACCACGGGCAAGATACGCAGTATTTT.

The gene calls are TRBV27 and TRBJ2-2; unclear D gene. The CDR3 consists of 14 residues. CDR1 MNHEY and CDR2 SMNVEV come from the germline V gene (reference sequence). Trimming removed 3 bases at V and 4 bases at J, with 9 bases between. The CDR3 reads CASSFMALTGELFF. The DNA of the CDR3 is TGTGCCAGCAGTTTTATGGCCCTCACCGGGGAGCTGTTTTTT.

The chain links TRBV18 to TRBJ2-7; D gene uncertain. The germline CDR1 and CDR2 sequences are KGHSH and LQKENI. With 3 bases removed from V and 0 bases from J, the gap between germline ends came to 15 bases. The CDR3 is 16 amino acids. The DNA for the CDR3 is TGTGCCAGCTCACCCTTATCCGGGCAGAGCTCCTACGAGCAGTACTTC. Protein product: CASSPLSGQSSYEQYF.

The V and J genes are TRBV27 and TRBJ2-5; no definite D call. The V end lost 3 bases, the J end lost 3 bases, and 11 bases lay between the germline ends. The CDR3 runs 14 residues. The V gene's germline CDR1 is MNHEY and CDR2 SMNVEV (reference sequence). CDR3: CASSFEFAKETQYF. As DNA, the CDR3 is TGTGCCAGCAGTTTCGAGTTCGCCAAAGAGACCCAGTACTTC.

V is TRBV28 and J is TRBJ2-7; D possibly corresponds to TRBD1 (6 bases). Germline V CDR1 and CDR2: MDHEN, SYDVKM. CDR3 length: 17 amino acids. V was cut by 2 bases and J by 6 bases, with 23 bases left in between. The CDR3 DNA reads as TGTGCCAGCAGTTTAGTCGTAACGACCAGGGGATTGTCCGAGCAGTACTTC. Translating gives CASSLVVTTRGLSEQYF.

The chain employs TRBV4-1 and TRBJ2-2; D remains ambiguous. Trimming removed 8 bases from V and 0 bases from J, with 4 bases in between. CDR1 and CDR2 from the germline V gene are MGHRA and YSYEKL. The length of the CDR3 is 12 residues. The chain's CDR3 is CASGTNTGELFF. CDR3 DNA sequence: TGCGCCAGCGGGACGAACACCGGGGAGCTGTTTTTT.

The chain joins TRBV5-1 to TRBJ2-1; TRBD2 matches at 10 bases. V shed 4 bases, J shed 4 bases, and the junction held 8 bases outside the gene matches. This CDR3 comprises 16 residues. The germline gives CDR1 SGHRS, CDR2 YFSETQ. The CDR3 region has the DNA TGCGCCAGCAGCCAACCGGGACTAGCGTCTTACAATGAGCAGTTCTTC. The encoded protein is CASSQPGLASYNEQFF.

Here the CDR3 reads CASSKGGRRYSNQPQHF. For the CDR3, the DNA is TGTGCCAGCAGCAAAGGGGGTAGGCGTTATAGCAATCAGCCCCAGCATTTT. The V call is TRBV21-1, the J call TRBJ1-5. TRBV21-1 constitutes a pseudogene. This CDR3 region has 17 residues.

This chain joins TRBV19 and TRBJ2-3, with a tentative D call TRBD2 (5 bases). The CDR3 extends over 15 amino acids. Trimming took off 3 bases at V and 0 bases at J, with 10 bases between the two ends. Germline V CDR1 and CDR2: LNHDA, SQIVND (reference sequence). The CDR3 nucleotides read TGTGCCAGTAGTATGGGAGTACCTAGCACAGATACGCAGTATTTT. This encodes CASSMGVPSTDTQYF.

J is TRBJ1-5 and V is TRBV6-1; TRBD1 is a possible D gene (5 bases). V was clipped by 6 bases and J by 9 bases, with 12 bases between them. The CDR3 loop spans 12 amino acids. Germline CDR1 MNHNS, CDR2 SASEGT. The CDR3 DNA is TGTGCCAGCAGACCCGGACAATTGCCCCAGCATTTT. Translating gives CASRPGQLPQHF.

This chain joins TRBV6-1 and TRBJ1-3; D is uncertain. The CDR3 extends over 16 amino acids. V was cut by 1 base and J by 7 bases, with 17 bases left in between. The V gene's germline CDR1 is MNHNS and CDR2 SASEGT. The CDR3 reads CASSEGAEGVRNTIYF. The CDR3 coding sequence is TGTGCCAGCAGTGAAGGCGCGGAGGGAGTAAGGAACACCATATATTTT.

The V and J genes are TRBV28 and TRBJ1-5; 9 bases agree with TRBD1. V dropped 3 bases and J dropped 2; count of bases not matched to a gene: 26. Germline CDR1 is MDHEN and CDR2 is SYDVKM. The CDR3 length is 23 residues. Here the CDR3 DNA reads TGTGCCAGCAGTTTTAGTCGGTTTTGGTCTCGGACAGGGGATTCATTGGGCAATCAGCCCCAGCATTTT. Translated, it gives CASSFSRFWSRTGDSLGNQPQHF.

The chain joins TRBV2 to TRBJ1-5, with D unclear. The V gene's germline CDR1 is SNHLY and CDR2 FYNNEI. Trimming cost V 4 bases and J 0 bases, with 4 bases left between them. The CDR3 sequence is 13 residues long. The CDR3 sequence: CASSVDSNQPQHF. The CDR3 DNA follows: TGTGCCAGCAGTGTAGATAGCAATCAGCCCCAGCATTTT.

The rearrangement uses TRBV27 and TRBJ2-1; possibly TRBD1 or TRBD2 for D (5 bases each). Germline V CDR1 and CDR2: MNHEY, SMNVEV (reference sequence). V was shortened by 5 bases and J by 6 bases, with 20 bases between the two germline ends. The length of the CDR3 is 16 residues. The CDR3 sequence is CASSAVLRKRGNEQFF. The CDR3 DNA sequence: TGTGCCAGCAGTGCGGTTTTGCGTAAGAGGGGCAATGAGCAGTTCTTC.

The gene calls are TRBV18 and TRBJ2-5; D is ambiguous. The CDR3 is 13 amino acids. V was cut by 6 bases and J by 2 bases, with 10 bases left in between. CDR1 KGHSH and CDR2 LQKENI come from the germline V gene. The CDR3 spells CASSPSIQETQYF. CDR3 sequence (DNA): TGTGCCAGCTCGCCCAGCATACAAGAGACCCAGTACTTC.

The table lists this clone with a count of one. This chain connects TRBV29-1 to TRBJ1-3; D is uncertain. The germline CDR1 and CDR2 sequences are SQVTM and ANQGSEA. This CDR3 comprises 12 residues. V gave up 4 bases and J gave up 2 bases, with 6 bases separating them. The CDR3 reads CSVVGPGNTIYF. CDR3 bases: TGCAGCGTTGTAGGGCCTGGAAACACCATATATTTT.